These 30 T cell receptor beta chains came from one sample sequenced in a study of Ad26.COV2.S vaccination and SARS-CoV-2 variants. Libraries were prepared by immunoSEQ multiplex PCR; TCRdb keeps only in-frame clonotypes and omits some of them. The table includes 350,000 to 450,000 clones, approximately 90% detected once. The specimen was peripheral blood, collected after recovery from COVID-19. The receptor set was obtained from a human donor who had recovered from COVID-19.

V and J are TRBV14 and TRBJ1-2; D gene ambiguous. This CDR3 comprises 12 residues. Between the trimmed V and J ends, which lost 1 base and 8 bases, there was a span of 8 bases. Germline V gene sequence: CDR1 SGHDN, CDR2 FVKESK. CDR3 sequence: CASSQVPWGYTF. The CDR3 DNA is TGTGCCAGCAGCCAAGTCCCTTGGGGCTACACCTTC.

The J gene is TRBJ1-1, the V gene TRBV18, with D maybe TRBD1 (5 bases). The CDR3 has 16 residues. Trimming removed 3 bases from V and 5 bases from J, with 19 bases in between. From germline, CDR1 is KGHSH and CDR2 LQKENI. CDR3 sequence reads: CASSPTGLHAGTEAFF. In nucleotides, the CDR3 is TGTGCCAGCTCACCTACGGGACTCCACGCGGGAACTGAAGCTTTCTTT.

The chain links TRBV10-3 to TRBJ1-1, with D uncertain. Deletions cut 8 bases from V and 4 bases from J, with 20 bases between. This CDR3 spans 15 amino acids. CDR1 and CDR2 (germline): ENHRY, SYGVKD. The CDR3 spells CAIRGALGVGTEAFF. DNA for the CDR3: TGTGCCATCCGTGGAGCGTTGGGAGTTGGCACTGAAGCTTTCTTT.

The chain employs TRBV2 and TRBJ1-3, with D possibly being TRBD1 (5 bases). This CDR3 spans 17 amino acids. CDR1 is SNHLY and CDR2 is FYNNEI in the germline V gene. Trimming removed 3 bases from V and 2 bases from J, with 17 bases in between. The CDR3 here is CASSERGGPRAGNTIYF. The DNA of the CDR3 is TGTGCCAGCAGTGAGAGGGGCGGACCGAGGGCTGGAAACACCATATATTTT.

V and J are TRBV5-1 and TRBJ1-4, with 8 bases matching TRBD1. CDR3 length equals 17 residues. Trimming at V came to 4 bases and at J to 0 bases, leaving 8 bases not matched to a gene. Germline values: CDR1 SGHRS, CDR2 YFSETQ. In nucleotides, the CDR3 is TGCGCCAGCAGCCAAGGACAGGGATTCACAACTAATGAAAAACTGTTTTTT. As protein: CASSQGQGFTTNEKLFF.

This chain joins TRBV7-2 and TRBJ1-2; D is unclear. The CDR3 loop spans 13 amino acids. Germline CDR1 SGHTA, CDR2 FQGNSA. Trimming shortened V by 4 bases and J by 8 bases, and 14 bases separated the two germline ends. CDR3 protein: CASSSVHTGGYTF. CDR3 DNA sequence: TGTGCCAGCAGCTCGGTGCATACGGGGGGCTACACCTTC.

This clone has only a few counts. This chain links TRBV5-1 with TRBJ1-3; D possibly corresponds to TRBD1 (6 bases). The germline CDR1 and CDR2 sequences are SGHRS and YFSETQ. The CDR3 totals 14 residues. Trimming cost V 2 bases and J 2 bases, with 8 bases left between them. The CDR3 bases are TGCGCCAGCAGCTTCACAGGGACTGGAAACACCATATATTTT. It is translated as CASSFTGTGNTIYF.

This chain links TRBV19 with TRBJ1-6; D ambiguous. The germline gives CDR1 LNHDA, CDR2 SQIVND (reference sequence). Trimming cost V 3 bases and J 8 bases, with 8 bases left between them. This CDR3 is built from 13 residues. The CDR3 coding sequence is TGTGCCAGTAGTATCCGGGGAGATTCACCCCTCCACTTT. The encoded protein is CASSIRGDSPLHF.

This chain uses TRBV5-8 with TRBJ2-3, with D tentatively TRBD2 (5 bases). Trimming took 1 base from V and 9 from J, leaving 12 bases between them. The CDR3 is 13 residues long. Germline CDR1 is SGHTS and CDR2 is YDEGEE. This chain's CDR3 is CASSLNLARTQYF. The CDR3, as DNA: TGTGCCAGCAGCTTGAACCTAGCTCGGACGCAGTATTTT.

The gene calls are TRBV25-1 and TRBJ1-4; the D gene is possibly TRBD1 (5 bases). The ends were cut back, 2 bases at V and 2 bases at J, with 9 bases in the middle. CDR3 length: 15 amino acids. Per the germline V gene, CDR1 is MGHDK and CDR2 is SYGVNS. For the CDR3, the DNA is TGTGCCAGCAGTGAACGCAGGGCCACTAATGAAAAACTGTTTTTT. As protein: CASSERRATNEKLFF. The full variable domain, completed using reference TRBV25-1 and TRBJ1-4, is EADIYQTPRYLVIGTGKKITLECSQTMGHDKMYWYQQDPGMELHLIHYSYGVNSTEKGDLSSESTVSRIRTEHFPLTLESARPSHTSQYLCASSERRATNEKLFFGSGTQLSVL.

The V gene is TRBV5-4, the J gene TRBJ1-2, with TRBD1 as a possible D gene (5 bases). CDR1 and CDR2 from the germline V gene are SGHNT and YYREEE (reference sequence). This CDR3 has 15 amino acids. Trimming removed 0 bases at V and 3 bases at J, with 12 bases between. The CDR3 sequence is CASSLGGHHDYGYTF. The CDR3 DNA sequence: TGTGCCAGCAGCTTGGGTGGACACCACGACTATGGCTACACCTTC.

Of note for this clone: This same CDR3 is encoded by further DNA sequences in the sample. The gene calls are TRBV5-4 and TRBJ1-1; TRBD1 aligns across 9 bases. Per germline, CDR1 SGHNT and CDR2 YYREEE (reference sequence). V dropped 2 bases and J dropped 5; count of bases not matched to a gene: 4. The CDR3 spans 14 residues. The DNA of the CDR3 is TGTGCCAGCAGCTTAGGACAGGGGAGGACTGAAGCTTTCTTT. Its translation is CASSLGQGRTEAFF.

This chain's CDR3 is CASSPRGEDTPGWTGELFF. The DNA of the CDR3 is TGTGCCAGCAGCCCGAGGGGTGAGGACACCCCAGGTTGGACCGGGGAGCTGTTTTTT. The rearrangement joins TRBV21-1 to TRBJ2-2. TRBV21-1 is termed a pseudogene. This CDR3 spans 19 amino acids.

The chain uses TRBV2 and TRBJ1-6; 11 bases line up with TRBD1. Germline CDR1 SNHLY, CDR2 FYNNEI. V lost 4 bases, J lost 8 bases, and 4 bases stayed unmatched. CDR3 length equals 15 residues. In DNA, the CDR3 is TGTGCCAGCAGTGCCGGGACAGGGGGTTATTCACCCCTCCACTTT. This translates into CASSAGTGGYSPLHF.

The rearrangement uses TRBV9 and TRBJ1-1, with a weak D call TRBD1 (6 bases). CDR3 size: 15 residues. V lost 4 bases, J lost 10 bases, and 23 bases lay in between. The germline V gene encodes CDR1 SGDLS and CDR2 YYNGEE. CDR3 coding DNA: TGTGCCAGCAGCCTGACGGAGGACCAACGAGGGGGAGCTTTCTTT. It yields the protein CASSLTEDQRGGAFF.

This chain connects TRBV15 to TRBJ1-5; 10 bases are a match to TRBD1. The germline CDR1 and CDR2 sequences are LNHNV and YYDKDF (reference sequence). There are 16 residues in the CDR3. V gave up 2 bases and J gave up 4 bases; unmatched junction bases: 5. CDR3 coding DNA: TGTGCCACCAGCAGAAGAAGACAGGGGGCGAATCAGCCCCAGCATTTT. Its protein is CATSRRRQGANQPQHF.

This clone showed up just once. A junction end diverges from the germline sequence, so it may reflect a read error. The chain uses TRBV7-7 and TRBJ2-5, with TRBD1 as a possible D gene (5 bases). Germline-derived CDR1 and CDR2 are SSHAT and FNYEAQ (reference sequence). The CDR3 consists of 12 residues. The CDR3 sequence: CASSRGGAEQYF. The CDR3 DNA reads as TGTGCTAGCAGCCGCGGTGGGGCGGAACAGTACTTC.

V and J are TRBV18 and TRBJ2-7; D is undetermined. The CDR3 has 16 residues. Germline V lookup: CDR1 KGHSH, CDR2 LQKENI. V was cut by 2 bases and J by 2 bases, with 16 bases left in between. Written as DNA, the CDR3 is TGTGCCAGCTCACCAAGCCGGCAGGCGACCACCTACGAGCAGTACTTC. This translates into CASSPSRQATTYEQYF.

This clone was seen repeatedly, ten times or more. The chain employs TRBV3-1 (or the pseudogene TRBV3-2) and TRBJ2-6; possible D gene TRBD2, 5 bases. The CDR3 runs to 16 residues. The germline gives CDR1 LGHDT, CDR2 YNNKEL (reference sequence). Trimming took 0 bases from V and 0 from J, leaving 6 bases between them. The CDR3 region has the DNA TGTGCCAGCAGCCAAGATGGAGGCTCTGGGGCCAACGTCCTGACTTTC. Encoded protein: CASSQDGGSGANVLTF.

The chain is built from TRBV19 and TRBJ1-1, with D possibly TRBD1 on 5 matching bases. The CDR3 is 14 residues long. The V end was cut by 4 bases, the J end by 4 bases, with 13 bases between. CDR1 is LNHDA, CDR2 SQIVND, per germline (reference sequence). This CDR3 reads CASSTGPRGTEAFF. Here the CDR3 DNA reads TGTGCCAGTAGTACAGGGCCGCGGGGCACTGAAGCTTTCTTT.

This chain joins TRBV6-5 and TRBJ1-1, with D hard to call. Germline V gives CDR1 MNHEY, CDR2 SVGAGI. The CDR3 consists of 15 residues. V gave up 2 bases and J gave up 0 bases, with 10 bases separating them. CDR3 nucleotide sequence: TGTGCCAGCAGTTACATGGCAGGTATGAACACTGAAGCTTTCTTT. Encoded protein: CASSYMAGMNTEAFF.

The chain combines TRBV2 with TRBJ2-7, with 9 bases aligning to TRBD1. This CDR3 contains 13 residues. CDR1 SNHLY and CDR2 FYNNEI come from the germline V gene. Trimming removed 7 bases from V and 2 bases from J; junction bases left unmatched: 3. The CDR3: CASKGTGTYEQYF. In DNA, the CDR3 is TGTGCCAGCAAGGGGACAGGGACCTACGAGCAGTACTTC.

The CDR3 DNA is TGTGCTAGTGGTCTAGGGACTCCCGAAGCTTTCTTT. Translation: CASGLGTPEAFF. The V call is TRBV12-5, the J call TRBJ1-1; D perhaps matches TRBD1 (5 bases). Looked up from germline, CDR1 is LGHNT and CDR2 is FRNRAP. The CDR3 sequence is 12 residues long. V was shortened by 5 bases and J by 8 bases, with 12 bases between the two germline ends.

CDR3: CASSGQGARNYGYTF. The CDR3 coding sequence is TGTGCCAGCAGCGGACAGGGGGCGCGAAACTATGGCTACACCTTC. J is TRBJ1-2 and V is TRBV27, with 11 bases identical to TRBD1. The CDR3 loop spans 15 amino acids. V shed 6 bases, J shed 2 bases, and the junction held 5 bases outside the gene matches. Per germline, CDR1 MNHEY and CDR2 SMNVEV (reference sequence).

Of note for this clone: Other DNA sequences of this sample code for an identical CDR3. This rearrangement joins TRBV9 to TRBJ2-7; weak D call: TRBD1 (5 bases). Germline assignment: CDR1 SGDLS and CDR2 YYNGEE. Trimming cost V 0 bases and J 2 bases, with 9 bases left between them. The length of the CDR3 is 14 residues. This CDR3 is CASSVGQGAYEQYF. In DNA, the CDR3 is TGTGCCAGCAGCGTAGGGCAGGGTGCCTACGAGCAGTACTTC.

The chain joins TRBV19 to TRBJ2-5; perhaps D is TRBD1 or TRBD2 (5 bases each). Trimming left V 9 bases short and J 0 bases short, with 8 bases between. This CDR3 region has 12 residues. Germline V gives CDR1 LNHDA, CDR2 SQIVND (reference sequence). The CDR3 reads CASGTDQETQYF. CDR3 nucleotides: TGTGCCAGCGGGACGGACCAAGAGACCCAGTACTTC. The full variable domain, its missing parts supplied by reference TRBV19 and TRBJ2-5, is DGGITQSPKYLFRKEGQNVTLSCEQNLNHDAMYWYRQDPGQGLRLIYYSQIVNDFQKGDIAEGYSVSREKKESFPLTVTSAQKNPTAFYLCASGTDQETQYFGPGTRLLVL.

The genes are TRBV4-1 and TRBJ2-3; no reliable D call. This CDR3 is 15 amino acids long. CDR1 is MGHRA and CDR2 is YSYEKL in the germline V gene. Between the trimmed V and J ends, which lost 3 bases and 2 bases, there was a span of 12 bases. Written as DNA, the CDR3 is TGCGCCAGCAGCCAGGGATCTTGGGACACAGATACGCAGTATTTT. It encodes CASSQGSWDTDTQYF.

V and J are TRBV2 and TRBJ1-2; D is ambiguous. There are 10 residues in the CDR3. The V and J ends lost 5 bases and 10 bases respectively, with 8 bases between them. Germline V lookup: CDR1 SNHLY, CDR2 FYNNEI. Here the CDR3 DNA reads TGTGCCAGCAGTAGATCCGTCTACACCTTC. Protein product: CASSRSVYTF.

V is TRBV11-1 and J is TRBJ2-1, with TRBD2 matching over 7 bases. J gave up 8 bases and V 7 bases, and 8 bases lay outside the gene matches. Germline values: CDR1 SGHAT, CDR2 FQDESV (reference sequence). The CDR3 has 13 residues. The CDR3 DNA is TGTGCCAGCAACCAAGCGGGGAGGGATGAGCAGTTCTTC. The encoded protein is CASNQAGRDEQFF.

This chain links TRBV12-3 or TRBV12-4 with TRBJ2-7; unclear D gene. The CDR3 extends over 13 amino acids. Trimming cost V 6 bases and J 3 bases, with 12 bases left between them. The CDR3 coding sequence is TGTGCCAGCAGACCGACTGGCAACTACGAGCAGTACTTC. It specifies CASRPTGNYEQYF.